This T cell receptor (beta chain) comes out of a study of Ad26.COV2.S vaccination and SARS-CoV-2 variants. Study-level results: Compared with placebo recipients, vaccine recipients had higher spike-specific TCR breadth.

Generated by immunoSEQ multiplex PCR, the TCRdb table keeps only in-frame clones and is missing some. This sample has 500,000 or so clones; 75% to 90% occur once, and the top ten carry 2% to 3%. Treatment described: around 19 received Ad26.COV2.S at low or high dose, single or two shots; about 5 received placebo; per-sample allocation not given. Sampling occurred on day 63 after the first vaccine or placebo injection. With respect to this clone: Its antigen remains unidentified.

Germline V gene lookup returns CDR1 KGHSH and CDR2 LQKENI. V was cut by 3 bases and J by 4 bases, with 10 bases left in between. This CDR3 region has 14 residues. The sequence came from a person between 18 and 65 years old who received the Ad26.COV2.S COVID-19 vaccine or a placebo. The V gene is TRBV18, the J gene TRBJ2-1; the D is unclear. Sequenced material: peripheral blood, taken in a trial of Ad26.COV2.S vaccine versus placebo. CDR3 DNA sequence: TGTGCCAGCTCACCTCCTTCCGTTTACAATGAGCAGTTCTTC. It encodes CASSPPSVYNEQFF.